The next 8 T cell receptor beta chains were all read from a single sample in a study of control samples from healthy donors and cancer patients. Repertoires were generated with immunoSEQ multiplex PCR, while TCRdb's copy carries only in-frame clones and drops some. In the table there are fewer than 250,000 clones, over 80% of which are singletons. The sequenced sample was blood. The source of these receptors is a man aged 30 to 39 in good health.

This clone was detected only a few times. CDR3 DNA: TGCGCCAGCAGTGAGTCCGGGACTGTCTACGAGCAGTACTTC. Translating gives CASSESGTVYEQYF. The chain has TRBV10-1 and TRBJ2-7; weak D call: TRBD2 (6 bases). V dropped 0 bases and J dropped 3 bases, with 9 bases sitting between them. Germline V lookup: CDR1 WNHNN, CDR2 SYGVQD (reference sequence). This CDR3 comprises 14 residues.

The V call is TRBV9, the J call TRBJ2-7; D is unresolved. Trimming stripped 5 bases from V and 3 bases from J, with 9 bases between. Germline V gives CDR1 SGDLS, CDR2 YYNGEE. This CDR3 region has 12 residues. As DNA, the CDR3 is TGTGCCAGCAGTGAACACGGCTACGAGCAGTACTTC. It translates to CASSEHGYEQYF.

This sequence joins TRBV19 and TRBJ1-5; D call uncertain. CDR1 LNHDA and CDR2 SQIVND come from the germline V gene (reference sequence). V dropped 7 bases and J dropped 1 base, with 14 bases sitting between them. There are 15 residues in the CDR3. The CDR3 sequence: CASKLADLSNQPQHF. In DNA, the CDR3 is TGTGCCAGTAAACTAGCGGACCTCAGCAATCAGCCCCAGCATTTT.

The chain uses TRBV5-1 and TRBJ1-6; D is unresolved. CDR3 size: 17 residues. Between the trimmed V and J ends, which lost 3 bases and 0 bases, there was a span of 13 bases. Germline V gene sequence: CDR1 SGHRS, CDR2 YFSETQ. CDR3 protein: CASSSTLQSSYNSPLHF. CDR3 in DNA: TGCGCCAGCAGCTCGACTCTTCAGAGCTCCTATAATTCACCCCTCCACTTT.

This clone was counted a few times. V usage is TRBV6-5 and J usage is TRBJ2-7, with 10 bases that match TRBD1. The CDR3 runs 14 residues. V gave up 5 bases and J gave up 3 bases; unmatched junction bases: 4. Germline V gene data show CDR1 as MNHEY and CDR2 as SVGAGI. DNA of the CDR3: TGTGCCAGCAGTCGGGACAGGGGCCTCTACGAGCAGTACTTC. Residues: CASSRDRGLYEQYF.

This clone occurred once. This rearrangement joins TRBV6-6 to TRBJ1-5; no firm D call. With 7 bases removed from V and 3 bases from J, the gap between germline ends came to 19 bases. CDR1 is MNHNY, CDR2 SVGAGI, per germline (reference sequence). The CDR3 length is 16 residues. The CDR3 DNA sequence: TGTGCCAGCACCGTTAGATTCCGGGAGTCCAATCAGCCCCAGCATTTT. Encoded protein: CASTVRFRESNQPQHF.

CDR3 nucleotides: TGTGCCAGCAGCAACTATGGACAGGGGTTATACAATGAGCAGTTCTTC. It codes for CASSNYGQGLYNEQFF. This chain links TRBV13 with TRBJ2-1; 9 bases line up with TRBD1. The CDR3 is 16 amino acids. Germline V gives CDR1 PRHDT, CDR2 FYEKMQ (reference sequence). V shed 5 bases and J 4 bases; nucleotides not matched to a gene: 9.

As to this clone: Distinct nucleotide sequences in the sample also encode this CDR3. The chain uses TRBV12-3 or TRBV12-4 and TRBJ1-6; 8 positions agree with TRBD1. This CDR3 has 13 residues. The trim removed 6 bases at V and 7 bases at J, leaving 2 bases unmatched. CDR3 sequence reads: CASRGQENSPLHF. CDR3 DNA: TGTGCCAGCAGGGGACAGGAGAATTCACCCCTCCACTTT.